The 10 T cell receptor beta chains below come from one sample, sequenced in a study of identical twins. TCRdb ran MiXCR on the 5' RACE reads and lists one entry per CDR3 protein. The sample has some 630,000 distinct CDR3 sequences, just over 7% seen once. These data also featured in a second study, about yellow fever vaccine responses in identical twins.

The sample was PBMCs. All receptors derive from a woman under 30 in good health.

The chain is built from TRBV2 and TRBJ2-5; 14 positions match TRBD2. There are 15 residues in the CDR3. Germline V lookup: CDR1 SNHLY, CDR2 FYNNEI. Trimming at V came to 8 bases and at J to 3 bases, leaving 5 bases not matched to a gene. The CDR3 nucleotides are TGTGCCAGCGCACCGGGACTAGCGGGAGAAGAGACCCAGTACTTC. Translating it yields CASAPGLAGEETQYF.

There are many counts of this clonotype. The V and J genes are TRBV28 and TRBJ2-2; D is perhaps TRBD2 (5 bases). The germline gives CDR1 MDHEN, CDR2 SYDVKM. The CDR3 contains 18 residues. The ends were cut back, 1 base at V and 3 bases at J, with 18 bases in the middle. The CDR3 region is CASSLSRIWRPDTGELFF. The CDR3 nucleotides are TGTGCCAGCAGTTTATCCCGCATTTGGAGGCCGGACACCGGGGAGCTGTTTTTT.

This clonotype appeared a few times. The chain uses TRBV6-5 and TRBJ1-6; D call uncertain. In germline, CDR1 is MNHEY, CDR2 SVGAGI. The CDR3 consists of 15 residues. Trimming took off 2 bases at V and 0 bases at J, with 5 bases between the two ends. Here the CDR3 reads CASSYESSYNSPLHF. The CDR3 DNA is TGTGCCAGCAGTTACGAGAGCTCCTATAATTCACCCCTCCACTTT.

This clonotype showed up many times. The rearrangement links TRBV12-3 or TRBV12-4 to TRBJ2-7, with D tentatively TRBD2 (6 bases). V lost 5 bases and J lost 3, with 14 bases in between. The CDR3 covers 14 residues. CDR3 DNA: TGTGCCAGCAGTACCCTTGGGGGGATCTACGAGCAGTACTTC. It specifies CASSTLGGIYEQYF.

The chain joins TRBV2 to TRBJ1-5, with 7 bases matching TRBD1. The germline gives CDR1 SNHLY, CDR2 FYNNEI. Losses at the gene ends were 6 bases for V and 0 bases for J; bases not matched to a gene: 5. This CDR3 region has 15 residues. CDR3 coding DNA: TGTGCCAGCAGAGATGACAGGGCTAGCAATCAGCCCCAGCATTTT. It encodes CASRDDRASNQPQHF.

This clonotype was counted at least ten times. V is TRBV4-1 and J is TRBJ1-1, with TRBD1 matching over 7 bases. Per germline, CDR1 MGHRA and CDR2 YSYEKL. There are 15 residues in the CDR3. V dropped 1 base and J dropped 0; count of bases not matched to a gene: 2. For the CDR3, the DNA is TGCGCCAGCAGCCAAGGGGACAGAATGAACACTGAAGCTTTCTTT. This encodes CASSQGDRMNTEAFF.

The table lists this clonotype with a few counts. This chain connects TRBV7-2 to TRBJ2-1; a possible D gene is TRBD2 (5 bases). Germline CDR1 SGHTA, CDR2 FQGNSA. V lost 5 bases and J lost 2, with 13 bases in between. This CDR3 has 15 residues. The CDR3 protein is CASSGTRSTYNEQFF. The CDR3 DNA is TGTGCCAGCAGCGGTACTAGGAGCACCTACAATGAGCAGTTCTTC.

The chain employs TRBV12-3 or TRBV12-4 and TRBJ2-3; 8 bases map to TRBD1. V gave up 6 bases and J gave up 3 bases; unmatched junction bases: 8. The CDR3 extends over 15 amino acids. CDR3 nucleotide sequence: TGTGCCAGCAGAGGACAGGGCTTGTCTACAGATACGCAGTATTTT. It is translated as CASRGQGLSTDTQYF.

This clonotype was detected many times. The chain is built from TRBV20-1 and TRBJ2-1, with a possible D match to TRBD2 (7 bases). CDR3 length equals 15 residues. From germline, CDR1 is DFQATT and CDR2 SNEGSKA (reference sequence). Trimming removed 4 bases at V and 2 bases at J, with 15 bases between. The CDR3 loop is CSAKVTGGAYNEQFF. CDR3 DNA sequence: TGCAGTGCTAAGGTGACGGGGGGCGCCTACAATGAGCAGTTCTTC.

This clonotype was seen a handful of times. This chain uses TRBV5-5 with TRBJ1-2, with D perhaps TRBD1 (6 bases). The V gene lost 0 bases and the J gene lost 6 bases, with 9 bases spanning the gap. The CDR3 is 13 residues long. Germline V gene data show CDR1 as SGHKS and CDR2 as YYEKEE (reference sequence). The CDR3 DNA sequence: TGTGCCAGCAGCTTGGGGACAGCGAATGGCTACACCTTC. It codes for CASSLGTANGYTF.